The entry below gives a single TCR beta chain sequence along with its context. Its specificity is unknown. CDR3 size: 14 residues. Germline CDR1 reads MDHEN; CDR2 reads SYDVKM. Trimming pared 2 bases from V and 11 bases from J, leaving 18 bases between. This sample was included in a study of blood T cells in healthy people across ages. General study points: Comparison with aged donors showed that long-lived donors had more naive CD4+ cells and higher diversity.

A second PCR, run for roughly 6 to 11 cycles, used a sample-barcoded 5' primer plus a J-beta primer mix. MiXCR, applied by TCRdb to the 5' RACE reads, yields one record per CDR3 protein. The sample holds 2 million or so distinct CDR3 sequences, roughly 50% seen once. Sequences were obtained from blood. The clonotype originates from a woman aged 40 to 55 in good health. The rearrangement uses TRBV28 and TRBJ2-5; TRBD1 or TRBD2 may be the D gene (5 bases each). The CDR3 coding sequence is TGTGCCAGCAGTTTAGGGGGTTTGGGTACGGAGCAGTACTTC. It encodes CASSLGGLGTEQYF.